This T cell receptor beta chain was documented in a study of control samples from healthy donors and cancer patients (dated by TCRdb to the early 2020s). Remarks on this clone: Its antigen remains undetermined. No qualities accompany the bases; no much larger clone lies one base away.

The junction shows trimming of 5 bases on V and 7 bases on J, and the gene matches do not reach 11 bases of it. From cysteine to phenylalanine, the CDR3 is 15 amino acids long. Only the CDR3 region is kept as DNA, spanning 45 bases read in frame from base 1. Reading the germline V gene gives CDR1 MGHDK and CDR2 SYGVNS. Receptors were amplified or captured by the immunoSEQ multiplex PCR assay. TCRdb provides this immuneACCESS table in a form limited to in-frame rearrangements. Some clones are lacking; in checked studies, under half of them reflect an unresolved V gene, and why the rest are absent is not known. This sample gives about 150,000 clones in total; approximately 88% of them show up just once. The ten largest clonotypes hold around 4.6% of the sample.

Sequencing was carried out using blood. The sequence was obtained from a man aged 25-40 years in good health. The rearrangement joined TRBV25-1 to TRBJ2-1, and 7 junctional nucleotides match TRBD1. At the DNA level, the sequence is TGTGCCAGCAGTACCCAAAAGGGGGCTGTGAATGAGCAGTTCTTC. It translates as CASSTQKGAVNEQFF.